This T cell receptor (beta chain) stems from a study of T cell clones after liver transplantation. Study details: Liver transplant recipients had immunosuppression withdrawal attempted within 2 years. A pre-transplant mixed lymphocyte reaction with TCRbeta sequencing defined graft-donor-reactive clones followed in post-transplant blood. Study-level findings and limits: A significant post-transplant drop in circulating graft-donor-reactive CD4 TCRbeta sequences occurred in most of the 8 subjects.

CD3+CD4+ and CD3+CD8+ cells were FACS-sorted from thawed unstimulated PBMCs. Repertoires were generated with immunoSEQ multiplex PCR, while TCRdb's copy carries only in-frame clones and drops some. The sample consists of tens of thousands of clones, 60% to 80% of them appearing once. This clone was observed a handful of times. Its antigen is not identified. Looked up from germline, CDR1 is SGHTA and CDR2 is FQGNSA. Trimming cost V 5 bases and J 1 base; bases outside gene matches: 2. The CDR3 loop spans 14 amino acids. The clonotype originates from a human donor who received a liver transplant. The chain carries TRBV7-2 and TRBJ2-7; 10 bases match TRBD1. The source was CD4+ T cells from blood, collected before liver transplant. The CDR3 loop is CASSGDRGSYEQYF. The CDR3 DNA sequence: TGTGCCAGCAGCGGGGACAGGGGTTCCTACGAGCAGTACTTC. Based on the CDR3 plus reference TRBV7-2 and TRBJ2-7, the full variable domain is GAGVSQSPSNKVTEKGKDVELRCDPISGHTALYWYRQSLGQGLEFLIYFQGNSAPDKSGLPSDRFSAERTGGSVSTLTIQRTQQEDSAVYLCASSGDRGSYEQYFGPGTRLTVT.